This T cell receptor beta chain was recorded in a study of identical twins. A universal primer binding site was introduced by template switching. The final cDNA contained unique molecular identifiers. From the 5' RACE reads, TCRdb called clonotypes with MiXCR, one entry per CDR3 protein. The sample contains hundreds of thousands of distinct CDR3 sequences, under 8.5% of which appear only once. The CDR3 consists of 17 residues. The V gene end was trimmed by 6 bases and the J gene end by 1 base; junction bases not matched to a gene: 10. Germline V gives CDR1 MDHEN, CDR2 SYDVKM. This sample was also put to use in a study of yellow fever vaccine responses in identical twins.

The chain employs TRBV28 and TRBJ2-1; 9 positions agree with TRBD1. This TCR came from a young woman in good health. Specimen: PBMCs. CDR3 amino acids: CASSTIQGASSYNEQFF. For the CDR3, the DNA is TGTGCCAGCAGCACCATACAGGGGGCATCGTCCTACAATGAGCAGTTCTTC. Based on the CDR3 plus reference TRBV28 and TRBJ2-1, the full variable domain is DVKVTQSSRYLVKRTGEKVFLECVQDMDHENMFWYRQDPGLGLRLIYFSYDVKMKEKGDIPEGYSVSREKKERFSLILESASTNQTSMYLCASSTIQGASSYNEQFFGPGTRLTVL.